This T cell receptor (beta chain) was observed in a study of CD8 T cells in Susac syndrome. A quantity of roughly 0.5 to 1 ug RNA underwent reverse transcription using random hexamers. Amplification of the TCR beta CDR3 was carried out by immunoSEQ multiplex PCR, which spanned a total of 54 Vbeta and 13 Jbeta segments. TCRdb redid the calling of the immunoSEQ multiplex PCR reads with MiXCR, one entry per CDR3 protein. The table shows about 430,000 distinct CDR3 sequences, with around 85% occurring only once. The CDR3 has 20 residues. The J segment lost 0 bases and the V segment lost 4 bases, leaving 16 bases of the junction unmatched. Germline CDR1 reads SGHRS; CDR2 reads YFSETQ. The study used treatment-naive patients who had stable or active relapsing-remitting disease as multiple sclerosis controls. In contrast to the negatively isolated CD8+ and CD4+ T cells, TEMRA cells were FACS-enriched.

The gene calls are TRBV5-1 and TRBJ2-7, with 13 bases aligning to TRBD2. Sequencing input: CD8+ T cells from PBMCs. The sequence derives from a human donor with multiple sclerosis. The chain's CDR3 is CASSPGLRGLAGTLSYEQYF. The CDR3 nucleotides read TGCGCCAGCAGCCCCGGTTTAAGGGGACTAGCGGGAACCCTCTCCTACGAGCAGTACTTC. The whole variable domain, remainder taken from reference TRBV5-1 and TRBJ2-7, is KAGVTQTPRYLIKTRGQQVTLSCSPISGHRSVSWYQQTPGQGLQFLFEYFSETQRNKGNFPGRFSGRQFSNSRSEMNVSTLELGDSALYLCASSPGLRGLAGTLSYEQYFGPGTRLTVT.